The rows below give T cell receptor beta chains drawn from one sample of a study of blood T cell repertoires in COVID-19. Sequencing was performed with immunoSEQ multiplex PCR; in TCRdb, only in-frame clones are kept and a portion is missing. The table includes 300,000 or so clones, 88% detected once. The source material was peripheral blood. The origin of the receptors is a woman between 25 and 40 years old who had recovered from COVID-19. Both conserved end residues are part of each CDR3. The D gene is left open where the match is weak. Clone size, where shown, is once, few, many, or a class for clones that have expanded.

size	J	V	length	D	CDR3	DNA
NA	TRBJ2-7	TRBV29-1	15	TRBD2	CSVGFGEKRGGEQYF	TGCAGCGTTGGTTTTGGGGAGAAACGCGGGGGCGAGCAGTACTTC
NA	TRBJ2-1	TRBV9	15	NA	CASSVVARGYNEQFF	TGTGCCAGCAGCGTTGTAGCGAGAGGGTACAATGAGCAGTTCTTC
NA	TRBJ2-1	TRBV23-1	17	TRBD1	CASSQSGPNRGYNEQFF	TGCGCCAGCAGTCAATCGGGGCCAAACAGGGGGTACAATGAGCAGTTCTTC
NA	TRBJ1-1	TRBV10-3	16	NA	CATQGGDKGMNTEAFF	TGTGCCACCCAAGGGGGAGATAAGGGAATGAACACTGAAGCTTTCTTT
NA	TRBJ1-4	TRBV11-1	12	NA	CASSLDTEKLFF	TGTGCCAGCAGCCTGGACACGGAAAAACTGTTTTTT
once	TRBJ1-1	TRBV12-3/TRBV12-4	13	TRBD1	CASSSQGATEAFF	TGTGCCAGCAGTTCCCAGGGGGCCACTGAAGCTTTCTTT
once	TRBJ2-3	TRBV7-2	14	TRBD2	CASSLARGGDTQYF	TGTGCCAGCAGCCTCGCCCGCGGGGGGGATACGCAGTATTTT
NA	TRBJ2-3	TRBV29-1	15	TRBD2	CSVGISGASTDTQYF	TGCAGCGTTGGTATTAGCGGGGCTAGCACAGATACGCAGTATTTT
NA	TRBJ2-1	TRBV11-2	13	NA	CASSLLINNEQFF	TGTGCCAGCAGCTTATTAATAAACAATGAGCAGTTCTTC
NA	TRBJ1-5	TRBV7-9	14	NA	CASSLAGHSGPQHF	TGTGCCAGCAGCTTAGCGGGACACTCTGGCCCCCAGCATTTT
NA	TRBJ2-7	TRBV7-2	14	NA	CASSLDGFSYEQYF	TGTGCCAGCAGCCTAGACGGGTTCTCCTACGAGCAGTACTTC
few	TRBJ1-1	TRBV19	17	NA	CASSPLGGEGLNTEAFF	TGTGCCAGTAGTCCCCTCGGGGGAGAGGGCCTGAACACTGAAGCTTTCTTT
few	TRBJ1-5	TRBV28	13	NA	CASRRAANQPQHF	TGTGCCAGCAGGAGAGCGGCTAATCAGCCCCAGCATTTT
once	TRBJ1-3	TRBV7-9	12	NA	CASSLLRNTIYF	TGTGCCAGCAGCTTACTCCGAAACACCATATATTTT
NA	TRBJ1-5	TRBV5-8	14	TRBD1	CASRGDRGRQPQHF	TGTGCCAGCAGGGGGGACAGAGGTCGGCAGCCCCAGCATTTT
once	TRBJ2-6	TRBV15	15	NA	CATSSIASGANVLTF	TGTGCCACCAGCTCAATCGCTAGTGGGGCCAACGTCCTGACTTTC
NA	TRBJ1-1	TRBV29-1	12	NA	CSVASLHTEAFF	TGCAGCGTTGCGTCTCTTCACACTGAAGCTTTCTTT
NA	TRBJ2-7	TRBV6-5	12	NA	CASRKGGYEQYF	TGTGCCAGCAGGAAAGGCGGATACGAGCAGTACTTC
NA	TRBJ2-1	TRBV28	16	NA	CASSLPYRDINNEQFF	TGTGCCAGCAGTTTACCTTACCGGGACATTAACAATGAGCAGTTCTTC
NA	TRBJ2-7	TRBV7-7	13	NA	CASSFGQGNEQYF	TGTGCCAGCAGCTTCGGTCAGGGAAACGAGCAGTACTTC
many	TRBJ2-7	TRBV18	15	NA	CASSPGHQSSYEQYF	TGTGCCAGCTCACCCGGACACCAAAGCTCCTACGAGCAGTACTTC
NA	TRBJ2-3	TRBV4-3	15	NA	CASSQDGRAGDTQYF	TGCGCCAGCAGCCAAGATGGAAGGGCGGGAGATACGCAGTATTTT
NA	TRBJ2-1	TRBV7-3	15	TRBD2	CASSTGTSGDNEQFF	TGTGCCAGCAGCACTGGGACTAGCGGGGACAATGAGCAGTTCTTC
few	TRBJ1-6	TRBV14	18	TRBD1	CASSQDFGTGFLNSPLHF	TGTGCCAGCAGCCAAGACTTTGGGACAGGCTTCCTTAATTCACCCCTCCACTTT
NA	TRBJ2-3	TRBV4-3	13	NA	CASSQDAKDTQYF	TGCGCCAGCAGCCAAGATGCTAAGGATACGCAGTATTTT
NA	TRBJ1-3	TRBV28	11	NA	CASSSGNTIYF	TGTGCCAGTAGCTCTGGAAACACCATATATTTT
NA	TRBJ2-7	TRBV4-2	16	TRBD1	CASSQDVGTGAYEQYF	TGTGCCAGCAGCCAAGATGTTGGGACAGGGGCCTACGAGCAGTACTTC
NA	TRBJ2-2	TRBV5-4	15	TRBD1	CASTKIQGADGELFF	TGTGCCAGCACCAAAATCCAGGGGGCGGACGGGGAGCTGTTTTTT
NA	TRBJ2-7	TRBV6-6	14	NA	CASSYGANTYEQYF	TGTGCCAGCAGTTACGGGGCAAATACCTACGAGCAGTACTTC
NA	TRBJ1-1	TRBV28	15	TRBD1	CASSSTGGGYTEAFF	TGTGCCAGCAGTTCGACAGGGGGCGGGTATACTGAAGCTTTCTTT
once	TRBJ1-1	TRBV9	13	NA	CASSAQGDTEAFF	TGTGCCAGCAGCGCTCAGGGCGACACTGAAGCTTTCTTT
NA	TRBJ2-7	TRBV10-3	12	NA	CAISESTYEQYF	TGTGCCATCAGTGAGTCTACCTACGAGCAGTACTTC
NA	TRBJ1-2	TRBV5-8	13	TRBD1	CASSLGQGAGYTF	TGTGCCAGCAGCTTGGGACAGGGGGCGGGCTACACCTTC
NA	TRBJ2-6	TRBV19	15	NA	CASSILTDGANVLTF	TGTGCCAGTAGTATCCTTACAGATGGGGCCAACGTCCTGACTTTC
NA	TRBJ1-6	TRBV7-9	16	TRBD1	CASSSWDRGDNSPLHF	TGTGCCAGCAGCTCCTGGGACAGGGGGGATAATTCACCCCTCCACTTT
once	TRBJ2-1	TRBV24-1	16	NA	CATSDSRPGIGSEQFF	TGTGCCACCAGTGACTCCCGCCCGGGGATAGGCAGTGAGCAGTTCTTC
NA	TRBJ1-2	TRBV14	14	NA	CASSQARGDYGYTF	TGTGCCAGCAGCCAAGCTCGGGGGGACTATGGCTACACCTTC
NA	TRBJ2-3	TRBV19	13	TRBD1	CASRDSITDTQYF	TGTGCCAGCCGGGACAGCATCACAGATACGCAGTATTTT
few	TRBJ1-2	TRBV2	15	NA	CASSEGEGQVYGYTF	TGTGCCAGCAGTGAAGGGGAGGGTCAGGTGTATGGCTACACCTTC
NA	TRBJ2-7	TRBV4-1	16	NA	CASSQAAIPGRYEQYF	TGCGCCAGCAGCCAAGCAGCCATCCCTGGGCGCTACGAGCAGTACTTC
NA	TRBJ2-3	TRBV5-4	14	TRBD2	CASTQRGATDTQYF	TGTGCCAGCACCCAGCGGGGGGCCACAGATACGCAGTATTTT
NA	TRBJ2-2	TRBV4-3	19	TRBD1	CASSQSGQGGTANTGELFF	TGCGCCAGCAGCCAGTCGGGACAGGGGGGCACCGCGAACACCGGGGAGCTGTTTTTT
NA	TRBJ1-2	TRBV18	15	NA	CASSDPPTGNYGYTF	TGTGCCAGCTCAGACCCCCCAACAGGGAACTATGGCTACACCTTC
NA	TRBJ1-5	TRBV7-9	13	NA	CASARTENQPQHF	TGTGCCAGCGCCCGGACAGAGAATCAGCCCCAGCATTTT
few	TRBJ1-6	TRBV7-2	13	TRBD1	CAGQGTGNSPLHF	TGTGCCGGGCAGGGGACAGGGAATTCACCCCTCCACTTT
once	TRBJ1-4	TRBV5-8	16	NA	CASKDTYWGLNEKLFF	TGTGCCAGCAAAGACACATACTGGGGCCTTAATGAAAAACTGTTTTTT